One and the same sample provided the 29 T cell receptor beta chains below, sequenced in a study of T-cell memory formation after mild COVID-19. TCRdb re-called the 5' RACE reads through MiXCR, storing one row per CDR3 protein. Of about 560,000 distinct CDR3 sequences in the sample, approximately 15% are singletons; the top ten hold about 7.4%. Sequencing input: PBMCs or a T cell subset sorted from them (not recorded which). The receptor set was obtained from an adult woman who had mild COVID-19 (a few samples of this study predate the infection). Cell type and time point are not known.

The chain has TRBV3-1 and TRBJ2-3; TRBD2 aligns across 9 bases. V lost 0 bases to trimming and J lost 2 bases; unmatched junction nucleotides: 6. CDR1 and CDR2 from the germline V gene are LGHDT and YNNKEL (reference sequence). The CDR3 totals 17 residues. CDR3 in DNA: TGTGCCAGCAGCCAAGACCCACTAGCGGGTCCCACAGATACGCAGTATTTT. Amino acid sequence: CASSQDPLAGPTDTQYF.

This clonotype has only a few counts. The chain recombines TRBV7-2 with TRBJ1-6; D unresolved. V lost 5 bases to trimming and J lost 7 bases, with 15 bases between them. The CDR3 runs to 15 residues. Looked up from germline, CDR1 is SGHTA and CDR2 is FQGNSA. The CDR3 loop is CASSPPTGSNSPLHF. CDR3 nucleotides: TGTGCCAGCAGCCCCCCGACCGGGAGCAATTCACCCCTCCACTTT.

The chain recombines TRBV14 with TRBJ2-5, with no clear D. The CDR3 runs to 15 residues. Trimming left V 4 bases short and J 2 bases short, with 14 bases between. The V gene's germline CDR1 is SGHDN and CDR2 FVKESK. For the CDR3, the DNA is TGTGCCAGCAGCCCCCGGCGCGGAACTCAAGAGACCCAGTACTTC. Amino acid sequence: CASSPRRGTQETQYF.

This clonotype has just a few counts. The chain joins TRBV19 to TRBJ1-5; D is ambiguous. The CDR3 is 19 residues long. V lost 5 bases to trimming and J lost 0 bases, with 23 bases between them. Germline values: CDR1 LNHDA, CDR2 SQIVND (reference sequence). In nucleotides, the CDR3 is TGTGCCAGTAGTCAGTGGGCAAGCACCTCGGGGTATAGCAATCAGCCCCAGCATTTT. Its protein is CASSQWASTSGYSNQPQHF.

The V call is TRBV6-5, the J call TRBJ2-4, with D hard to call. Deletions cut 0 bases from V and 10 bases from J, with 10 bases between. The V gene's germline CDR1 is MNHEY and CDR2 SVGAGI. CDR3 length equals 13 residues. CDR3 coding DNA: TGTGCCAGCAGTTACTCGAATTTAGATATTCAGTACTTC. As protein: CASSYSNLDIQYF.

The J gene is TRBJ2-7, the V gene TRBV27, with D perhaps assigned TRBD1 or TRBD2 (6 bases each). CDR1 MNHEY and CDR2 SMNVEV come from the germline V gene (reference sequence). CDR3 length: 13 amino acids. Trimming pared 7 bases from V and 3 bases from J, leaving 13 bases between. CDR3 DNA sequence: TGTGCCAGCAAGCCAGGAGGGGGCTACGAGCAGTACTTC. Its protein product is CASKPGGGYEQYF.

The V call is TRBV25-1, the J call TRBJ1-4; D unresolved. The germline gives CDR1 MGHDK, CDR2 SYGVNS. This CDR3 has 14 residues. V was shortened by 5 bases and J by 4 bases, with 11 bases between the two germline ends. CDR3 coding DNA: TGTGCCAGCAGTATTGGACGGCATAATGAAAAACTGTTTTTT. This gives the protein CASSIGRHNEKLFF.

This chain connects TRBV5-6 to TRBJ2-5; maybe TRBD2 (5 bases). The CDR3 loop spans 13 amino acids. V lost 9 bases and J 0 bases, leaving 12 bases between the germline ends. CDR1 and CDR2 (germline): SGHDT, YYEEEE. CDR3 bases: TGTGCCACCGTCGGGGTTGACCAAGAGACCCAGTACTTC. It specifies CATVGVDQETQYF.

The rearrangement joins TRBV25-1 to TRBJ2-7; TRBD2 agrees at 10 bases. The germline V gene has CDR1 MGHDK and CDR2 SYGVNS. The ends lost 3 bases at V and 5 bases at J; junction bases unmatched: 4. The CDR3 is 14 residues long. CDR3 nucleotides: TGTGCCAGCAGTGAGCCTAGCGGGAGCCACGAGCAGTACTTC. It specifies CASSEPSGSHEQYF.

This clonotype came up a few times. This chain connects TRBV7-9 to TRBJ1-4; no definite D call. Between the trimmed V and J ends, which lost 5 bases and 3 bases, there was a span of 7 bases. The CDR3 consists of 13 residues. Looked up from germline, CDR1 is SEHNR and CDR2 is FQNEAQ (reference sequence). CDR3: CASSPRSNEKLFF. The DNA of the CDR3 is TGTGCCAGCAGCCCCAGGTCTAATGAAAAACTGTTTTTT.

This clonotype was seen a handful of times. The chain uses TRBV7-9 and TRBJ2-3; D may match TRBD1 or TRBD2 (6 bases each). CDR3 length: 13 amino acids. CDR1 is SEHNR and CDR2 is FQNEAQ in the germline V gene (reference sequence). V lost 6 bases, J lost 6 bases, and 13 bases lay in between. The CDR3 DNA is TGTGCCAGCAGACTCGGGGGCGGCGATACGCAGTATTTT. This codes for CASRLGGGDTQYF.

In this sample, this clonotype turned up many times. V and J are TRBV12-3 or TRBV12-4 and TRBJ2-5; D is perhaps TRBD2 (5 bases). Trimming left V 5 bases short and J 5 bases short, with 15 bases between. The CDR3 sequence is 14 residues long. The CDR3 loop is CASSVTSGAETQYF. CDR3 DNA: TGTGCCAGCAGTGTTACCAGCGGCGCGGAGACCCAGTACTTC.

This clonotype was counted once. The V gene is TRBV12-3 or TRBV12-4, the J gene TRBJ1-1; a weak D match, TRBD1 (5 bases). This CDR3 region has 14 residues. Trimming left V 6 bases short and J 5 bases short, with 16 bases between. The CDR3 spells CASSPQGGRTEAFF. The CDR3 DNA follows: TGTGCCAGCAGCCCTCAGGGAGGGAGAACTGAAGCTTTCTTT.

J is TRBJ2-2 and V is TRBV5-1, with TRBD2 as a possible D gene (6 bases). CDR3 length equals 14 residues. Germline V gene lookup returns CDR1 SGHRS and CDR2 YFSETQ. The germline V and J ends were trimmed by 3 bases and 3 bases, with 9 bases remaining between them. CDR3 amino acids: CASSWGGDTGELFF. The CDR3 region has the DNA TGCGCCAGCAGCTGGGGAGGCGACACCGGGGAGCTGTTTTTT.

This clonotype turned up a few times. The chain links TRBV7-9 to TRBJ2-1; no definite D call. The CDR3 has 13 residues. Germline V gene sequence: CDR1 SEHNR, CDR2 FQNEAQ (reference sequence). Trimming left V 5 bases short and J 3 bases short, with 8 bases between. The CDR3 nucleotides are TGTGCCAGCAGCGGGTTGGGCTACAATGAGCAGTTCTTC. It encodes CASSGLGYNEQFF.

This clonotype has just a few counts. The CDR3 bases are TGTGCCAGCAGTCCCCCGGGAATCGGAAACACCATATATTTT. Amino acid sequence: CASSPPGIGNTIYF. The J gene is TRBJ1-3, the V gene TRBV6-5, with D uncertain. The germline V gene encodes CDR1 MNHEY and CDR2 SVGAGI. There are 14 residues in the CDR3. Between the trimmed V and J ends, which lost 5 bases and 4 bases, there was a span of 12 bases.

The CDR3 DNA reads TGTGCCAGCAGTGCCCACGGAGACCTGGGCTATGGCTACACCTTC. Translated: CASSAHGDLGYGYTF. The V call is TRBV6-4, the J call TRBJ1-2; no reliable D call. Germline V gene data show CDR1 as MRHNA and CDR2 as SNTAGT. The CDR3 loop spans 15 amino acids. Trimming stripped 4 bases from V and 4 bases from J, with 16 bases between.

The chain joins TRBV7-3 to TRBJ1-1; D is undetermined. V gave up 0 bases and J gave up 1 base, with 12 bases separating them. Germline assignment: CDR1 SGHTA and CDR2 FQGTGA. This CDR3 contains 16 residues. The CDR3 sequence is CASSLTIRKPNTEAFF. The CDR3 DNA follows: TGTGCCAGCAGCTTAACAATCCGGAAACCGAACACTGAAGCTTTCTTT.

This clonotype was seen only a few times. The V gene is TRBV9, the J gene TRBJ1-1, with TRBD1 as a possible D gene (5 bases). With 4 bases removed from V and 2 bases from J, the gap between germline ends came to 18 bases. Looked up from germline, CDR1 is SGDLS and CDR2 is YYNGEE. The CDR3 totals 16 residues. CDR3 DNA sequence: TGTGCCAGCAGCCATAACAGACAGCGCCTAAACACTGAAGCTTTCTTT. This encodes CASSHNRQRLNTEAFF.

The genes are TRBV7-2 and TRBJ2-7; D uncertain. Trimming pared 1 base from V and 4 bases from J, leaving 8 bases between. This CDR3 has 13 residues. Germline-derived CDR1 and CDR2 are SGHTA and FQGNSA. The CDR3 sequence: CASSLVVGYEQYF. In DNA form, the CDR3 reads TGTGCCAGCAGCTTAGTTGTGGGTTACGAGCAGTACTTC.

V gene TRBV6-6 combines with J gene TRBJ2-1; TRBD2 agrees at 7 bases. Germline lookup yields CDR1 MNHNY and CDR2 SVGAGI (reference sequence). V lost 2 bases to trimming and J lost 5 bases; unmatched junction nucleotides: 6. This CDR3 has 15 residues. The CDR3 nucleotides are TGTGCCAGCAGTTACCTTAGCCGGGGGGACAATGAGCAGTTCTTC. Translation: CASSYLSRGDNEQFF.

This chain joins TRBV20-1 and TRBJ2-7, with D tentatively TRBD1 (6 bases). The CDR3 length is 14 residues. V was cut by 3 bases and J by 1 base, with 13 bases left in between. Per the germline V gene, CDR1 is DFQATT and CDR2 is SNEGSKA (reference sequence). Here the CDR3 DNA reads TGCAGTGCTAGCCAACCTGGACAGTCCTACGAGCAGTACTTC. It translates to CSASQPGQSYEQYF.

This clonotype was observed a few times. V and J are TRBV19 and TRBJ1-2; D ambiguous. The length of the CDR3 is 17 residues. Per the germline V gene, CDR1 is LNHDA and CDR2 is SQIVND (reference sequence). V lost 5 bases to trimming and J lost 5 bases, with 24 bases between them. The CDR3 DNA sequence: TGTGCCAGTAGTTTTAACAGCCGGGCCACAAAAGTTTATGGCTACACCTTC. Its protein is CASSFNSRATKVYGYTF.

This clonotype was seen once. The chain has TRBV6-1 and TRBJ1-5, with D maybe TRBD1 (6 bases). V was clipped by 2 bases and J by 4 bases, with 9 bases between them. The CDR3 runs to 14 residues. Germline V gene data show CDR1 as MNHNS and CDR2 as SASEGT. CDR3 coding DNA: TGTGCCAGCAGTGAATTCAGGGGAAATCAGCCCCAGCATTTT. Its translation is CASSEFRGNQPQHF.

This clonotype was picked up a small number of times. This chain connects TRBV5-1 to TRBJ2-1; no reliable D call. Trimming shortened V by 0 bases and J by 7 bases, and 8 bases separated the two germline ends. Germline assignment: CDR1 SGHRS and CDR2 YFSETQ. The CDR3 runs to 13 residues. The CDR3 nucleotides read TGCGCCAGCAGCTTGGAGTTCTGGAATGAGCAGTTCTTC. This codes for CASSLEFWNEQFF.

In this sample, this clonotype turned up many times. The chain combines TRBV5-1 with TRBJ2-5, with 7 positions matching TRBD1. The germline CDR1 and CDR2 sequences are SGHRS and YFSETQ. The CDR3 is 14 amino acids. The ends lost 4 bases at V and 0 bases at J; junction bases unmatched: 3. The CDR3 DNA sequence: TGCGCCAGCAGCCCGGGACAGTACCAAGAGACCCAGTACTTC. It encodes CASSPGQYQETQYF.

This chain uses TRBV10-3 with TRBJ1-1, with a possible D match to TRBD1 (6 bases). Per germline, CDR1 ENHRY and CDR2 SYGVKD. The V end lost 4 bases, the J end lost 1 base, and 13 bases lay between the germline ends. This CDR3 contains 15 residues. CDR3 residues: CAISGMDSKNTEAFF. The DNA for the CDR3 is TGTGCCATCAGTGGGATGGACAGCAAGAACACTGAAGCTTTCTTT.

This clonotype was found a few times. This chain links TRBV5-4 with TRBJ2-5; D may be TRBD2 (5 bases). Trimming took 5 bases from V and 4 from J, leaving 12 bases between them. The germline gives CDR1 SGHNT, CDR2 YYREEE (reference sequence). The length of the CDR3 is 13 residues. CDR3 protein: CASSMRGRETQYF. The CDR3 nucleotides are TGTGCCAGCAGTATGCGAGGGCGAGAGACCCAGTACTTC.

This chain uses TRBV4-1 with TRBJ1-1; maybe TRBD1 (5 bases). V lost 0 bases, J lost 3 bases, and 14 bases lay in between. The CDR3 totals 16 residues. The germline V gene encodes CDR1 MGHRA and CDR2 YSYEKL. As DNA, the CDR3 is TGCGCCAGCAGCCAAGATCGGGGAGGGGAGGACACTGAAGCTTTCTTT. It translates to CASSQDRGGEDTEAFF.